The entry that follows covers one T cell receptor beta chain sequence. The antigen is unknown. The data stem from a study of cytomegalovirus exposure and HLA in healthy donors. Broader study findings: Later on, an analysis showed TCR association rates differing by HLA locus, with DRB1 the most and HLA-C the fewest.

In the PCR, 60 Vbeta and 13 Jbeta primers were used. The protocol was immunoSEQ multiplex PCR, while the TCRdb copy is restricted to in-frame clones and leaves out a portion. Of 120,000 or so clones in the sample, approximately 87% were seen once. The V and J ends lost 0 bases and 10 bases, in that order; junction bases with no gene match: 11. The germline CDR1 and CDR2 sequences are SEHNR and FQNEAQ (reference sequence). The CDR3 is 17 residues long. The sample was PBMCs. This sequence joins TRBV7-9 and TRBJ1-6; 8 bases fit TRBD1. The TCR originated in a man aged 18 to 29 in good health and CMV-seropositive. The CDR3 loop is CASSLARTGNVGSPLHF. Written as DNA, the CDR3 is TGTGCCAGCAGCTTAGCCCGGACAGGGAATGTGGGCTCACCCCTCCACTTT.